One and the same sample provided the 3 T cell receptor beta chains below, sequenced in a study of blood T cell repertoires in COVID-19. TCRdb keeps only in-frame clones here, not all; method: immunoSEQ multiplex PCR. Among approximately 350,000 clones listed, about 90% were seen once. Sequenced material: peripheral blood. The origin of the receptors is a woman between 45 and 60 years old with COVID-19, enrolled during active disease.

J is TRBJ1-3 and V is TRBV5-1; D gene ambiguous. Between the trimmed V and J ends, which lost 1 base and 4 bases, there was a span of 21 bases. CDR3 length: 18 amino acids. Germline V gives CDR1 SGHRS, CDR2 YFSETQ. Written as DNA, the CDR3 is TGCGCCAGCAGCTTGTTGAGTTTCGGGGAAGCGGTGGGAAACACCATATATTTT. Translating gives CASSLLSFGEAVGNTIYF.

The chain carries TRBV6-2 or TRBV6-3 and TRBJ1-5; a weak D match, TRBD1 (5 bases). Germline V lookup: CDR1 MNHEY, CDR2 SVGEGT. V lost 5 bases, J lost 7 bases, and 15 bases lay in between. The CDR3 spans 14 residues. The CDR3 spells CASSRSGQGQPQHF. CDR3 sequence (DNA): TGTGCCAGCAGTCGGTCCGGGCAGGGACAGCCCCAGCATTTT.

The chain recombines TRBV3-1 (or the pseudogene TRBV3-2) with TRBJ1-4; maybe TRBD1 (5 bases). The germline V gene has CDR1 LGHDT and CDR2 YNNKEL (reference sequence). The CDR3 spans 14 residues. Trimming shortened V by 1 base and J by 8 bases, and 11 bases separated the two germline ends. The CDR3 region is CASSQGGTREKLFF. The CDR3, as DNA: TGTGCCAGCAGCCAAGGGGGCACCAGGGAAAAACTGTTTTTT.